This T cell receptor (beta chain) originates from a study of blood T cell repertoires in COVID-19. Study-wide background: From T cells, B-cell-depleted T cells, or PBMCs came the material, which was cDNA or gDNA.

This table comes from immunoSEQ multiplex PCR, and its TCRdb copy is limited to in-frame clones, with some not included. The sample includes about 400,000 clones, about 90% of them seen just once. Input material: PBMCs or T cells enriched from blood (not recorded which). The sequence was obtained from a woman aged 25 to 45 who had recovered from COVID-19.

The CDR3 sequence: CSVASTNEKLFF. CDR3 nucleotides: TGCAGCGTTGCCTCAACTAATGAAAAACTGTTTTTT. The rearrangement joins TRBV29-1 to TRBJ1-4; no definite D call. CDR1 and CDR2 from the germline V gene are SQVTM and ANQGSEA. Trimming removed 4 bases from V and 0 bases from J, with 3 bases in between. The CDR3 runs 12 residues.